This T cell receptor beta chain was found in a study of cytotoxic CD8 clonotypes in ibrutinib-treated CLL. Notes on the study in general: Once treatment began, public clonotypes, which were uncommon, contracted or stayed stable. Before falling back toward baseline at progression, clonality had risen at the time of ibrutinib response.

Some clones are missing from TCRdb's copy, which holds only in-frame ones; the method was immunoSEQ multiplex PCR. The sample carries some 81,000 clones, 79% recorded once. Germline V CDR1 and CDR2: LGHNA, YNFKEQ. Trimming took off 0 bases at V and 2 bases at J, with 8 bases between the two ends. The length of the CDR3 is 14 residues. For this clone: The antigen remains unidentified.

This TCR was sampled from a human donor with chronic lymphocytic leukemia. The V and J genes are TRBV4-2 and TRBJ2-7, with D unclear. The material sequenced was PBMCs, taken after 12 months of ibrutinib treatment. The CDR3 reads CASSQDPGPYEQYF. CDR3 in DNA: TGTGCCAGCAGCCAAGATCCGGGCCCCTACGAGCAGTACTTC.